This T cell receptor (beta chain) was found in a study of cytomegalovirus exposure and HLA in healthy donors. 13 Jbeta primers and 60 Vbeta primers were used for the PCR. The assay was immunoSEQ multiplex PCR, and TCRdb's table has in-frame clones only and misses some. The sample has approximately 170,000 clones; roughly 74% are singletons. General study points: Prior analysis indicated that the majority of TCR beta V segments exhibited productivity approximately 87% or approximately 30% of the time.

As to this clone: As yet, its antigen is unknown.

V was clipped by 0 bases and J by 2 bases, with 5 bases between them. CDR3 size: 14 residues. The V gene's germline CDR1 is SGHNT and CDR2 YYREEE (reference sequence). The chain links TRBV5-4 to TRBJ1-4; D unresolved. Material: PBMCs. The TCR originated in a male donor in good health and CMV-seronegative. CDR3 DNA: TGTGCCAGCAGCTTGGGACATACTAATGAAAAACTGTTTTTT. This encodes CASSLGHTNEKLFF.